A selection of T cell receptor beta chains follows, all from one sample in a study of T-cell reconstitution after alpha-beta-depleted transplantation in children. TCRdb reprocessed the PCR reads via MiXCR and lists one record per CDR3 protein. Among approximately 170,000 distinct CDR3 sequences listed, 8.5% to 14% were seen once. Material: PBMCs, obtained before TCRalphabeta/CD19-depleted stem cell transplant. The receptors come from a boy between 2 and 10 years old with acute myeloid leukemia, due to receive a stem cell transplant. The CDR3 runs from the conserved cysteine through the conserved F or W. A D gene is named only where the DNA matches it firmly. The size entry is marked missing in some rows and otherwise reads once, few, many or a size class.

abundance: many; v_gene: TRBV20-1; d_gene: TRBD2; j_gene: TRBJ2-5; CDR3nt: TGCAGTGCCAGGGGCGCGGGGGGTCCAGAGACCCAGTACTTC; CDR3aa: CSARGAGGPETQYF
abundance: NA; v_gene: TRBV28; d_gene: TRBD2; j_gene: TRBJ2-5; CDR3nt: TGTGCCAGCTGTTTAACCGCACGACTAGCGGGAACGCATAGAGAGACCCAGTACTTC; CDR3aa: CASCLTARLAGTHRETQYF
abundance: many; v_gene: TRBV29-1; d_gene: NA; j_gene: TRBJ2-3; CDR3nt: TGCAGCGCCCTGGGGGATTTGGCAGATACGCAGTATTTT; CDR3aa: CSALGDLADTQYF
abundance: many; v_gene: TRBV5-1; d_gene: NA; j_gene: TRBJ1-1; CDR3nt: TGCGCCAGCAGCTTGGACGGGGGGAGGACTGAAGCTTTCTTT; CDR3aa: CASSLDGGRTEAFF
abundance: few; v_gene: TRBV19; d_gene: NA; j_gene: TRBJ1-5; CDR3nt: TGTGCCAGTAGTATTGCCAGGGTAATGATAAATCAGCCCCAGCATTTT; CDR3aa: CASSIARVMINQPQHF
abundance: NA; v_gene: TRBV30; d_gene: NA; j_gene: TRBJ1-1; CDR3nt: TGTGCCCGGAGTCCGACAACAGGGATAGCTTTCTTT; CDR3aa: CARSPTTGIAFF
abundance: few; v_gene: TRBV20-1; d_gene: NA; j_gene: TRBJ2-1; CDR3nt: TGCAGTGCTAGGGACATCTCCTACAATGAGCAGTTCTTC; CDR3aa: CSARDISYNEQFF
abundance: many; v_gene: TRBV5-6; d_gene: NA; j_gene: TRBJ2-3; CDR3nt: TGTGCCAGCAGCCCCCGGACTATCCTCCACGATACGCAGTATTTT; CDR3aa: CASSPRTILHDTQYF
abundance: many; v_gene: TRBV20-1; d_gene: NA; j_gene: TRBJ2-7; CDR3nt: TGCAGTGCTAGGATCTCCAGCTCCTACGAGCAGTACTTC; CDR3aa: CSARISSSYEQYF
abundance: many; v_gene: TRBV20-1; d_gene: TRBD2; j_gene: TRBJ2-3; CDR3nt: TGCAGTGCTAGACTAGCGGGTACGCAGTATTTT; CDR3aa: CSARLAGTQYF
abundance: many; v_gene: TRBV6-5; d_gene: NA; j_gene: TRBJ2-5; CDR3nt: TGTGCCAGCAGTTACGGGCTGGTCCGACGGGAGACCCAGTACTTC; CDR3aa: CASSYGLVRRETQYF
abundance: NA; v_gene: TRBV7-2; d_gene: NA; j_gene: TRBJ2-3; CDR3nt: TGTGCCAGCAGCACCCGGGGCCAAGATACGCAGTATTTT; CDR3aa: CASSTRGQDTQYF
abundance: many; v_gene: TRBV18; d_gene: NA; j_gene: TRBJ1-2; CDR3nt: TGTGCCAGCTCACCATCGGGGGGGCCGAACTATGGCTACACCTTC; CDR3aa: CASSPSGGPNYGYTF
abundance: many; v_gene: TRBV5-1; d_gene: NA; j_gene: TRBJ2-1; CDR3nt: TGCGCCAGCAGCCTTTCCGTGGGGCCCGATGAGCAGTTCTTC; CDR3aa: CASSLSVGPDEQFF
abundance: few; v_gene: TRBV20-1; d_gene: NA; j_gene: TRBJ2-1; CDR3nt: TGCAGTGCTCCCCGAGGTGAGGGCGCCTCCTACAATGAGCAGTTCTTC; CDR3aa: CSAPRGEGASYNEQFF
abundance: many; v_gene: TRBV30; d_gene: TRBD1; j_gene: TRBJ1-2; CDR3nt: TGTGCCTGGAGTTGGCCGGGACAGGGATCCAGTGCGCGCGGCTACACCTTC; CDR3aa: CAWSWPGQGSSARGYTF
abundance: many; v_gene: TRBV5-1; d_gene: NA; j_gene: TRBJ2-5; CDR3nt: TGCGCCAGCAGCTCCCCCCAAGAGACCCAGTACTTC; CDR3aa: CASSSPQETQYF
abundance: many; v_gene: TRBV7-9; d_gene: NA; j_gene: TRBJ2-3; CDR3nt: TGTGCCAGCAGCTTAGTCGTCGGCGATACGCAGTATTTT; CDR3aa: CASSLVVGDTQYF
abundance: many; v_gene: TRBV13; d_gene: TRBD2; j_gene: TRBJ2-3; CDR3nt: TGTGCCAGCAGCTCAGAACAGTGGGGGGGTACAGATACGCAGTATTTT; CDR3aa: CASSSEQWGGTDTQYF
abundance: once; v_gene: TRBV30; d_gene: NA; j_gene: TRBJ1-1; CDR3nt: TGTGCCTGTAACAGCGGGGAGGCTTTCTTT; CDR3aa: CACNSGEAFF